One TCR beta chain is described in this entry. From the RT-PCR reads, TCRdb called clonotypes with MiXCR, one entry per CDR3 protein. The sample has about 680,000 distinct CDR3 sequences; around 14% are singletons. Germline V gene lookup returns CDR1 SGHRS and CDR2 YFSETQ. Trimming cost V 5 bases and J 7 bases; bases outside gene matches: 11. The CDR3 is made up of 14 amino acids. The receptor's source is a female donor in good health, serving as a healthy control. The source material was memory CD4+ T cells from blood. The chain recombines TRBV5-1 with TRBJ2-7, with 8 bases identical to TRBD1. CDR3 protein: CASSVVTGVLEQYF. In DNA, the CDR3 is TGCGCCAGCAGTGTGGTGACAGGGGTCCTGGAGCAGTACTTC.